This T cell receptor beta chain was profiled in a study of blood T cell repertoires in COVID-19. For the study at large: Some COVID-19 samples were acute and others convalescent; all came from the United States, Italy and Spain. PBMCs, B-cell-depleted T cells, or T cells were the source of the cDNA or gDNA that made up the material.

Germline values: CDR1 MNHNY, CDR2 SVGAGI (reference sequence). With V trimmed by 5 bases and J by 6 bases, 9 bases remained unmatched. The CDR3 is 16 residues long. The authors' processing: Scientists estimated how many nucleated cells there were by amplifying reference gene primers. TCRdb keeps only in-frame clones here, not all; method: immunoSEQ multiplex PCR. The V and J calls and the clone size are those of that table, but D and trimming were determined from the DNA. The table lists about 45,000 clones, about 83% of them singletons. Sequenced material: peripheral blood. The V and J genes are TRBV6-6 and TRBJ2-1, with 11 bases that match TRBD2. The clonotype originates from an elderly man in a cohort sampled during active COVID-19. The chain's CDR3 is CASSQMNSGRGNEQFF. CDR3 coding DNA: TGTGCCAGCAGTCAGATGAATAGCGGGAGGGGCAATGAGCAGTTCTTC.